Listed here are 20 T cell receptor beta chains from one sample, sequenced in a study of radiotherapy plus CTLA-4 blockade in lung cancer. Measured with immunoSEQ multiplex PCR; TCRdb has only the in-frame clones, and not every one. The sample includes 80,000 to 100,000 clones, around 79% of them seen just once. The sample in question was peripheral blood, obtained from a patient treated with radiotherapy plus ipilimumab. The receptors here all came from a human donor with non-small cell lung cancer who had a partial response to radiotherapy plus ipilimumab. Some clones in this sample may be carry-over from other donors' samples.

The chain uses TRBV19 and TRBJ2-7; 7 bases agree with TRBD1. V shed 5 bases and J 6 bases; nucleotides not matched to a gene: 10. There are 14 residues in the CDR3. Germline V lookup: CDR1 LNHDA, CDR2 SQIVND (reference sequence). CDR3 sequence reads: CASSARQGEGEQYF. The CDR3 DNA follows: TGTGCCAGTAGTGCCCGACAGGGAGAAGGCGAGCAGTACTTC.

This chain joins TRBV11-3 and TRBJ2-5; tentative D call: TRBD1 (5 bases). V lost 3 bases to trimming and J lost 7 bases, with 21 bases between them. Per germline, CDR1 SGHNT and CDR2 YENEEA. CDR3 size: 16 residues. CDR3 amino acids: CASSFGTGSVSWTQYF. The DNA of the CDR3 is TGTGCCAGCAGCTTCGGAACAGGTTCGGTCAGCTGGACCCAGTACTTC.

The chain carries TRBV27 and TRBJ2-7, with D perhaps matching TRBD1 (6 bases). The CDR3 length is 14 residues. Germline lookup yields CDR1 MNHEY and CDR2 SMNVEV (reference sequence). V lost 4 bases and J 6 bases, leaving 16 bases between the germline ends. The CDR3 sequence: CASSSTGRAGEQYF. The DNA for the CDR3 is TGTGCCAGCAGTTCAACAGGGAGAGCAGGCGAGCAGTACTTC.

This clone was observed a handful of times. The chain carries TRBV28 and TRBJ1-3, with D perhaps matching TRBD1 (5 bases). V was pared by 4 bases and J by 10 bases, with 17 bases between. This CDR3 is 14 amino acids long. Germline V gene sequence: CDR1 MDHEN, CDR2 SYDVKM. CDR3 nucleotide sequence: TGTGCCAGCAGTTCCGGATCTTATGGGGGGACCATATATTTT. Translating it yields CASSSGSYGGTIYF.

The J gene is TRBJ2-5, the V gene TRBV7-2, with 11 bases that match TRBD2. Germline loops: CDR1 SGHTA, CDR2 FQGNSA. J gave up 5 bases and V 1 base, and 9 bases lay outside the gene matches. The CDR3 is made up of 17 amino acids. The CDR3 spells CASSLDYSSGRGETQYF. The CDR3 bases are TGTGCCAGCAGCTTAGATTATAGTAGCGGGAGGGGGGAGACCCAGTACTTC.

The chain recombines TRBV27 with TRBJ2-2, with TRBD2 identical over 11 bases. This CDR3 comprises 15 residues. The V gene's germline CDR1 is MNHEY and CDR2 SMNVEV (reference sequence). V shed 5 bases and J 6 bases; nucleotides not matched to a gene: 5. The CDR3 loop reads CASSPIAGGAGELFF. As DNA, the CDR3 is TGTGCCAGCAGTCCAATAGCGGGAGGGGCCGGGGAGCTGTTTTTT.

In nucleotides, the CDR3 is TGCAGTGCTGGGGAGAACTATGGCTACACCTTC. Encoded protein: CSAGENYGYTF. The chain recombines TRBV20-1 with TRBJ1-2, with D hard to call. Germline V CDR1 and CDR2: DFQATT, SNEGSKA (reference sequence). The CDR3 length is 11 residues. V shed 5 bases and J shed 2 bases, with 6 bases lying between them.

V and J are TRBV6-5 and TRBJ2-5; weak D call: TRBD1 (5 bases). This CDR3 has 16 residues. V was cut by 4 bases and J by 2 bases, with 17 bases left in between. Germline CDR1 and CDR2: MNHEY and SVGAGI. The CDR3 is CASSSRQNSLQETQYF. As DNA, the CDR3 is TGTGCCAGCAGTTCTCGACAGAACTCACTTCAAGAGACCCAGTACTTC.

The chain couples TRBV29-1 to TRBJ2-5; D unclear. CDR3 size: 12 residues. The V end was cut by 5 bases, the J end by 7 bases, with 14 bases between. The germline V gene has CDR1 SQVTM and CDR2 ANQGSEA. This CDR3 is CSVPYTPGTQYF. CDR3 sequence (DNA): TGCAGCGTTCCGTATACACCGGGGACCCAGTACTTC.

The chain is built from TRBV7-2 and TRBJ2-1; the match to TRBD2 covers 13 bases. The CDR3 runs 15 residues. The V segment lost 4 bases and the J segment 5 bases; nucleotides outside the gene matches: 2. Germline values: CDR1 SGHTA, CDR2 FQGNSA. CDR3 sequence: CASSSTSGGDNEQFF. The CDR3 DNA sequence: TGTGCCAGCAGCTCTACTAGCGGGGGGGACAATGAGCAGTTCTTC.

V gene TRBV6-6 combines with J gene TRBJ1-6; D possibly corresponds to TRBD1 (6 bases). The CDR3 sequence is 15 residues long. Per germline, CDR1 MNHNY and CDR2 SVGAGI (reference sequence). V was shortened by 0 bases and J by 7 bases, with 10 bases between the two germline ends. CDR3 DNA sequence: TGTGCCAGCAGTTACTCACTGGGACACAATTCACCCCTCCACTTT. Its translation is CASSYSLGHNSPLHF.

A few counts support this clone. Here the CDR3 reads CASLTRTEAFF. CDR3 coding DNA: TGTGCCAGCCTAACGAGAACTGAAGCTTTCTTT. V is TRBV6-6 and J is TRBJ1-1; D not certain. CDR3 length equals 11 residues. CDR1 and CDR2 from the germline V gene are MNHNY and SVGAGI (reference sequence). The V gene lost 8 bases and the J gene lost 5 bases, with 9 bases spanning the gap.

This rearrangement joins TRBV18 to TRBJ2-7; weak D call: TRBD2 (5 bases). The V and J ends lost 3 bases and 5 bases respectively, with 5 bases between them. Germline CDR1 is KGHSH and CDR2 is LQKENI. This CDR3 comprises 11 residues. The CDR3 bases are TGTGCCAGCTCACCCGGGGACGAGCAGTACTTC. Protein product: CASSPGDEQYF.

This clone has only one observation. The chain links TRBV7-2 to TRBJ1-1; TRBD1 agrees at 9 bases. The CDR3 extends over 14 amino acids. V shed 7 bases and J 7 bases; nucleotides not matched to a gene: 10. Germline CDR1 SGHTA, CDR2 FQGNSA. The CDR3 is CASNVGGTGFEAFF. CDR3 in DNA: TGTGCCAGCAACGTGGGAGGGACAGGGTTTGAAGCTTTCTTT.

The chain uses TRBV5-1 and TRBJ2-3; 8 nucleotides match TRBD2. Trimming removed 0 bases from V and 2 bases from J; junction bases left unmatched: 5. The CDR3 extends over 16 amino acids. Germline V gene sequence: CDR1 SGHRS, CDR2 YFSETQ. The CDR3 coding sequence is TGCGCCAGCAGCTTGGGGTCGGGGGGGAACACAGATACGCAGTATTTT. Encoded protein: CASSLGSGGNTDTQYF. The variable domain in full, with the rest retrieved from reference TRBV5-1 and TRBJ2-3, is KAGVTQTPRYLIKTRGQQVTLSCSPISGHRSVSWYQQTPGQGLQFLFEYFSETQRNKGNFPGRFSGRQFSNSRSEMNVSTLELGDSALYLCASSLGSGGNTDTQYFGPGTRLTVL.

The V gene is TRBV9, the J gene TRBJ2-1; TRBD2 matches at 7 bases. Germline CDR1 and CDR2: SGDLS and YYNGEE. The CDR3 sequence is 19 residues long. J gave up 10 bases and V 0 bases, and 22 bases lay outside the gene matches. The CDR3 protein is CASSVGGKRREIVWGEQFF. DNA for the CDR3: TGTGCCAGCAGCGTAGGCGGAAAACGGCGGGAGATTGTCTGGGGGGAGCAGTTCTTC.

The CDR3 coding sequence is TGTGCCAGCAGTGGAGAAGAGCAGTTCTTC. Protein: CASSGEEQFF. The rearrangement uses TRBV2 and TRBJ2-1; D ambiguous. The CDR3 is 10 amino acids. Germline loops: CDR1 SNHLY, CDR2 FYNNEI. Trimming stripped 4 bases from V and 10 bases from J, with 5 bases between. Together with reference TRBV2 and TRBJ2-1, the CDR3 gives the full variable domain: EPEVTQTPSHQVTQMGQEVILRCVPISNHLYFYWYRQILGQKVEFLVSFYNNEISEKSEIFDDQFSVERPDGSNFTLKIRSTKLEDSAMYFCASSGEEQFFGPGTRLTVL.

The chain links TRBV6-5 to TRBJ2-1; D perhaps matches TRBD1 (5 bases). V dropped 2 bases and J dropped 2 bases, with 7 bases sitting between them. The V gene's germline CDR1 is MNHEY and CDR2 SVGAGI. The CDR3 has 14 amino acids. The CDR3: CASSYGAPYNEQFF. CDR3 coding DNA: TGTGCCAGCAGTTACGGGGCCCCCTACAATGAGCAGTTCTTC.

This chain links TRBV5-1 with TRBJ2-2; D is unclear. The CDR3 sequence is 16 residues long. V lost 1 base and J lost 5, with 15 bases in between. In germline, CDR1 is SGHRS, CDR2 YFSETQ. The CDR3 DNA reads TGCGCCAGCAGCTTGTTAGGCAGCGCGAGGACCGGGGAGCTGTTTTTT. Its protein product is CASSLLGSARTGELFF. Drawing the rest from reference TRBV5-1 and TRBJ2-2, the complete variable domain is KAGVTQTPRYLIKTRGQQVTLSCSPISGHRSVSWYQQTPGQGLQFLFEYFSETQRNKGNFPGRFSGRQFSNSRSEMNVSTLELGDSALYLCASSLLGSARTGELFFGEGSRLTVL.

This clone was detected a few times. The chain has TRBV6-5 and TRBJ2-3, with 8 bases that match TRBD2. The CDR3 has 15 residues. Per the germline V gene, CDR1 is MNHEY and CDR2 is SVGAGI. V was clipped by 6 bases and J by 5 bases; unmatched bases: 10. CDR3 sequence: CASRPLAGIGDTQYF. The CDR3 bases are TGTGCCAGCAGACCTTTAGCGGGGATCGGAGATACGCAGTATTTT.